Below, 27 T cell receptor beta chains from the same sample are listed, as sequenced in a study of tumor-infiltrating lymphocytes in localized non-small cell lung cancer. Repertoires were generated with immunoSEQ multiplex PCR, while TCRdb's copy carries only in-frame clones and drops some. The sample has 8,000 to 10,000 clones, roughly 80% seen once. What was sequenced was lung tumor tissue. The receptor set was obtained from a human donor with non-small cell lung cancer.

This clone was observed a handful of times. One junction end does not reproduce the germline sequence, and a read error may be involved. This rearrangement joins TRBV2 to TRBJ1-6, with D hard to call. The CDR3 extends over 17 amino acids. From germline, CDR1 is SNHLY and CDR2 FYNNEI. The CDR3 nucleotides read TGTGCCAGCACCTATGAGGGCGCCAACCTATATAGTTCACCCCTCCACTTT. Its protein is CASTYEGANLYSSPLHF.

This chain joins TRBV14 and TRBJ1-1; the match to TRBD1 covers 8 bases. Per germline, CDR1 SGHDN and CDR2 FVKESK. The CDR3 totals 17 residues. Losses at the gene ends were 2 bases for V and 2 bases for J; bases not matched to a gene: 10. CDR3 sequence (DNA): TGTGCCAGCAGCCAATCTCGTCAGGGGGCGGTTAACACTGAAGCTTTCTTT. This translates into CASSQSRQGAVNTEAFF.

This clone appeared a single time. V is TRBV7-9 and J is TRBJ2-7; D remains ambiguous. This CDR3 has 12 amino acids. CDR1 SEHNR and CDR2 FQNEAQ come from the germline V gene (reference sequence). V lost 1 base, J lost 2 bases, and 3 bases lay in between. The CDR3 here is CASSLGTYEQYF. The CDR3 coding sequence is TGTGCCAGCAGCTTAGGAACCTACGAGCAGTACTTC.

This chain connects TRBV18 to TRBJ1-1; no reliable D call. This CDR3 is built from 15 residues. Germline CDR1 and CDR2: KGHSH and LQKENI. Trimming shortened V by 0 bases and J by 6 bases, and 14 bases separated the two germline ends. The CDR3 nucleotides read TGTGCCAGCTCACCACCGGGAGGGAACCCTCCTGAAGCTTTCTTT. Protein product: CASSPPGGNPPEAFF.

The V gene is TRBV14, the J gene TRBJ2-2; D is unclear. Trimming removed 4 bases from V and 7 bases from J, with 10 bases in between. Germline V gene sequence: CDR1 SGHDN, CDR2 FVKESK. This CDR3 has 13 residues. The CDR3 DNA is TGTGCCAGCAGCCCTTGGCAAAGCGGGGAGCTGTTTTTT. The encoded protein is CASSPWQSGELFF.

The chain has TRBV21-1 and TRBJ2-7; TRBD2 was called by the table and not checked on the DNA. TRBV21-1 is a recognized pseudogene. The CDR3 loop spans 14 amino acids. CDR3 nucleotide sequence: TGTGCCAGCAGCTCTCGCCGGGACTTCTACGAGCAGTACTTC. Encoded protein: CASSSRRDFYEQYF.

The sample holds one count of this clone. The chain recombines TRBV14 with TRBJ2-3; no clear D. The germline gives CDR1 SGHDN, CDR2 FVKESK. Trimming removed 2 bases from V and 6 bases from J, with 21 bases in between. The CDR3 sequence is 17 residues long. CDR3 sequence (DNA): TGTGCCAGCAGCCAAAAACCCAAGGGTCCTTGGCGGGATACGCAGTATTTT. Translated: CASSQKPKGPWRDTQYF.

The chain couples TRBV2 to TRBJ2-1; D unresolved. V lost 8 bases and J 0 bases, leaving 14 bases between the germline ends. Germline V CDR1 and CDR2: SNHLY, FYNNEI. CDR3 length: 15 amino acids. The CDR3 nucleotides read TGTGCCAGCTCCCGAGAACAGATCTCCTACAATGAGCAGTTCTTC. Translation: CASSREQISYNEQFF. Complete variable domain (other parts from reference TRBV2 and TRBJ2-1): EPEVTQTPSHQVTQMGQEVILRCVPISNHLYFYWYRQILGQKVEFLVSFYNNEISEKSEIFDDQFSVERPDGSNFTLKIRSTKLEDSAMYFCASSREQISYNEQFFGPGTRLTVL.

The rearrangement joins TRBV19 to TRBJ2-5; 9 bases fit TRBD1. The junction had 4 bases not matched to a gene; V was cut back by 3 bases and J by 5 bases. This CDR3 is 14 amino acids long. Germline loops: CDR1 LNHDA, CDR2 SQIVND (reference sequence). The CDR3 DNA is TGTGCCAGTAGTATGGGACAGGGTTGGGAGACCCAGTACTTC. Protein: CASSMGQGWETQYF.

The chain carries TRBV7-6 and TRBJ1-2; 12 nucleotides line up with TRBD1. There are 15 residues in the CDR3. Germline V gene lookup returns CDR1 SGHVS and CDR2 FNYEAQ. The trim removed 3 bases at V and 4 bases at J, leaving 3 bases unmatched. The CDR3 is CASSLGTGGFYGYTF. The CDR3 nucleotides read TGTGCCAGCAGCTTGGGGACAGGGGGCTTCTATGGCTACACCTTC.

The chain combines TRBV7-3 with TRBJ2-3, with D possibly matching TRBD1 (7 bases). Per germline, CDR1 SGHTA and CDR2 FQGTGA. The CDR3 length is 16 residues. Between the trimmed V and J ends, which lost 0 bases and 3 bases, there was a span of 13 bases. As DNA, the CDR3 is TGTGCCAGCAGCTTAACAGGGGGCGGAGGGACAGATACGCAGTATTTT. Translation gives CASSLTGGGGTDTQYF.

The V and J genes are TRBV5-1 and TRBJ1-6, with 8 bases fitting TRBD1. The CDR3 totals 17 residues. Germline values: CDR1 SGHRS, CDR2 YFSETQ. V lost 1 base and J lost 6; bases outside the gene matches: 9. The CDR3 DNA sequence: TGCGCCAGCAGCTTGTTCGGACAGGGCGGCTCTAATTCACCCCTCCACTTT. It is translated as CASSLFGQGGSNSPLHF.

The gene calls are TRBV5-6 and TRBJ1-5; a weak D match, TRBD1 (5 bases). Germline CDR1 reads SGHDT; CDR2 reads YYEEEE. The CDR3 has 14 residues. V was cut by 1 base and J by 4 bases, with 9 bases left in between. The CDR3, as DNA: TGTGCCAGCAGCTTGAGGGGAGGGAATCAGCCCCAGCATTTT. Translation: CASSLRGGNQPQHF.

V usage is TRBV7-2 and J usage is TRBJ1-1, with D unresolved. V lost 5 bases, J lost 1 base, and 11 bases lay in between. This CDR3 is 14 amino acids long. Germline-derived CDR1 and CDR2 are SGHTA and FQGNSA. This CDR3 is CASSPRTQNTEAFF. The CDR3 coding sequence is TGTGCCAGCAGCCCAAGGACCCAGAACACTGAAGCTTTCTTT.

V is TRBV5-4 and J is TRBJ1-4; D is ambiguous. CDR3 length equals 14 residues. The V gene's germline CDR1 is SGHNT and CDR2 YYREEE (reference sequence). V lost 4 bases and J 1 base, leaving 8 bases between the germline ends. This CDR3 reads CASSPGGTNEKLFF. CDR3 DNA sequence: TGTGCCAGCAGCCCGGGAGGAACTAATGAAAAACTGTTTTTT.

This chain connects TRBV9 to TRBJ1-2; 8 bases fit TRBD1. V shed 4 bases and J 3 bases; nucleotides not matched to a gene: 11. Germline V gives CDR1 SGDLS, CDR2 YYNGEE. The CDR3 has 16 residues. The CDR3, as DNA: TGTGCCAGCAGCCCAGGGGGCCGACAGGACGACTATGGCTACACCTTC. It encodes CASSPGGRQDDYGYTF. The entire variable domain, with the rest obtained from reference TRBV9 and TRBJ1-2, is as follows: DSGVTQTPKHLITATGQRVTLRCSPRSGDLSVYWYQQSLDQGLQFLIQYYNGEERAKGNILERFSAQQFPDLHSELNLSSLELGDSALYFCASSPGGRQDDYGYTFGSGTRLTVV.

The chain uses TRBV7-3 and TRBJ1-1, with a weak D call TRBD1 (6 bases). The germline V and J ends were trimmed by 5 bases and 1 base, with 23 bases remaining between them. Germline lookup yields CDR1 SGHTA and CDR2 FQGTGA. CDR3 length: 18 amino acids. As DNA, the CDR3 is TGTGCCAGCAGCCCGAACGCTGGGGGGCCGAATTCGAACACTGAAGCTTTCTTT. This sequence encodes CASSPNAGGPNSNTEAFF.

CDR3 coding DNA: TGCGCCAGCACACCGGGACAGGGGATCGATGGCTACACCTTC. It yields the protein CASTPGQGIDGYTF. The chain is built from TRBV5-1 and TRBJ1-2, with 10 bases lining up with TRBD1. Germline assignment: CDR1 SGHRS and CDR2 YFSETQ. Trimming cost V 6 bases and J 6 bases; bases outside gene matches: 8. The CDR3 runs to 14 residues.

The V call is TRBV30, the J call TRBJ1-2, with a possible D match to TRBD1 (6 bases). CDR3 length: 15 amino acids. Trimming cost V 4 bases and J 4 bases, with 19 bases left between them. Germline V CDR1 and CDR2: GTSNPN, SVGIG (reference sequence). CDR3 DNA sequence: TGTGCCTGGACCCCGGGACAAGCCTTCAGCTATGGCTACACCTTC. Amino acid sequence: CAWTPGQAFSYGYTF.

The chain links TRBV9 to TRBJ1-5; 7 bases align to TRBD1. This CDR3 spans 14 amino acids. V shed 4 bases, J shed 5 bases, and the junction held 6 bases outside the gene matches. The germline gives CDR1 SGDLS, CDR2 YYNGEE. The CDR3 loop is CASSQTGEYQPQHF. CDR3 sequence (DNA): TGTGCCAGCAGCCAAACAGGGGAATATCAGCCCCAGCATTTT.

The rearrangement joins TRBV6-6 to TRBJ1-2; 8 nucleotides line up with TRBD1. This CDR3 is 15 amino acids long. With V trimmed by 3 bases and J by 3 bases, 6 bases remained unmatched. CDR1 and CDR2 (germline): MNHNY, SVGAGI (reference sequence). CDR3 nucleotide sequence: TGTGCCAGCAGTTATCCCGGACAGGGAGACTATGGCTACACCTTC. Its translation is CASSYPGQGDYGYTF.

The V and J genes are TRBV5-1 and TRBJ2-3; 8 bases are shared with TRBD1. Germline lookup yields CDR1 SGHRS and CDR2 YFSETQ. The CDR3 extends over 16 amino acids. V lost 0 bases to trimming and J lost 2 bases; unmatched junction nucleotides: 5. CDR3 coding DNA: TGCGCCAGCAGCTTGGACAGGGGGTCCCCCACAGATACGCAGTATTTT. This codes for CASSLDRGSPTDTQYF.

A few counts support this clone. This sequence joins TRBV19 and TRBJ2-7; 8 bases align to TRBD1. The CDR3 length is 13 residues. Germline loops: CDR1 LNHDA, CDR2 SQIVND (reference sequence). J was trimmed by 2 bases and V by 6 bases; bases with no gene match: 3. The CDR3 region has the DNA TGTGCCAGTAGACTGACAGGGGCCTACGAGCAGTACTTC. Its translation is CASRLTGAYEQYF.

V gene TRBV5-8 combines with J gene TRBJ1-5; D is undetermined. The length of the CDR3 is 12 residues. V gave up 0 bases and J gave up 9 bases, with 7 bases separating them. Germline V CDR1 and CDR2: SGHTS, YDEGEE. CDR3 nucleotide sequence: TGTGCCAGCAGCTTGGGCCTGAGGCCCCAGCATTTT. Its protein is CASSLGLRPQHF.

The V call is TRBV4-3, the J call TRBJ2-5; 10 nucleotides align to TRBD2. The J segment lost 4 bases and the V segment lost 4 bases, leaving 6 bases of the junction unmatched. CDR1 is LGHNA, CDR2 YSLEER, per germline. The CDR3 has 15 amino acids. CDR3 sequence: CASSPGLAITETQYF. The CDR3 DNA follows: TGCGCCAGCAGCCCGGGACTAGCGATAACAGAGACCCAGTACTTC.

This chain joins TRBV30 and TRBJ1-1, with D possibly matching TRBD1 (5 bases). Germline V CDR1 and CDR2: GTSNPN, SVGIG (reference sequence). Trimming left V 0 bases short and J 3 bases short, with 17 bases between. The CDR3 covers 16 residues. The CDR3 is CAWSVLGGGIDTEAFF. The CDR3 nucleotides read TGTGCCTGGAGTGTACTTGGTGGGGGGATTGACACTGAAGCTTTCTTT.

V is TRBV20-1 and J is TRBJ2-7; TRBD1 is a possible D gene (5 bases). The CDR3 totals 11 residues. Looked up from germline, CDR1 is DFQATT and CDR2 is SNEGSKA (reference sequence). Between the trimmed V and J ends, which lost 7 bases and 2 bases, there was a span of 9 bases. CDR3 nucleotides: TGCAGTGGGGGCCTAACCTACGAGCAGTACTTC. This gives the protein CSGGLTYEQYF.